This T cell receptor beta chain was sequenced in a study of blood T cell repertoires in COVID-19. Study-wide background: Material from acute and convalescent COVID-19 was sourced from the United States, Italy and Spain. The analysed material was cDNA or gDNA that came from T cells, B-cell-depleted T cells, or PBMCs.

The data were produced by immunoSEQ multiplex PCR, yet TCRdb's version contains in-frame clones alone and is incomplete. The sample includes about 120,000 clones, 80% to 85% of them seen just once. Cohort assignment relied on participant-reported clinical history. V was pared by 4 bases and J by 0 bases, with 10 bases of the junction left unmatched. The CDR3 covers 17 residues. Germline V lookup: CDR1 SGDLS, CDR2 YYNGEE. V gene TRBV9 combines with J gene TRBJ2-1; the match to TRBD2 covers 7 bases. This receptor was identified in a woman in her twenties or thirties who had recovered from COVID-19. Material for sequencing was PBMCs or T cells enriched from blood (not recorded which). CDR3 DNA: TGTGCCAGCAGCCCTACGGGGGGAGGGTACTCCTACAATGAGCAGTTCTTC. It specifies CASSPTGGGYSYNEQFF.